This T cell receptor (beta chain) was identified in a study of tumor-infiltrating lymphocytes in primary liver carcinoma. Study context: Roughly 3.65 to 8 million productive TCRbeta reads were obtained per sample, with similar numbers across tissue types. The study, taken as a whole, reports: Tumor-adjacent and tumor-blood pairs displayed less overlap than did pairs of tumor regions. Left bulk and unsorted, the samples did not allow CD4+ and CD8+ repertoires to be compared.

Unsorted whole blood served as the source of blood RNA, and germline DNA was extracted as well. Prior to the surgical procedure, roughly 4.2 milliliters of peripheral blood were collected. Total RNA amounting to roughly 0.5 ug was the source from which TCR beta cDNA was made with a constant-region primer. For TCR beta, libraries were produced by three nested multiplex PCR rounds using slightly modified ARM-PCR. TCRdb reprocessed the multiplex PCR reads via MiXCR and lists one record per CDR3 protein. Among more than 150,000 distinct CDR3 sequences listed, 50% to 75% were seen once. A single count supports this clonotype. Its antigen remains unidentified. A junction end diverges from the germline sequence, so it may reflect a read error. What was sequenced was peripheral blood. The receptor was derived from a middle-aged man with primary liver carcinoma and hepatitis B virus infection.

The CDR3 protein is CASTQDRGRASIRSYEQYF. In DNA form, the CDR3 reads TGTGCCAGCACCCAAGATAGGGGGCGGGCGTCCATCCGCTCCTACGAGCAGTACTTC. The chain combines TRBV4-2 with TRBJ2-7; 7 bases match TRBD1. The germline CDR1 and CDR2 sequences are LGHNA and YNFKEQ. This CDR3 contains 19 residues.